This TCR beta chain was recovered during a study of shared clonotypes between healthy human individuals. This clone was counted a single time. Its target is unknown. Negatively enriched CD4+ T cells were divided by CD45RA into naive and memory. This CDR3 is built from 15 residues. From germline, CDR1 is SNHLY and CDR2 FYNNEI. Trimming removed 5 bases from V and 3 bases from J; junction bases left unmatched: 6. Measured with immunoSEQ multiplex PCR; TCRdb has only the in-frame clones, and not every one. The sample contains roughly 500,000 clones, 90% to 96% of which appear only once. General study points: When naive CD4 clonotypes were compared across a few donors, approximately 5% were shared.

The source of this sequence is a woman between 25 and 40 years old in good health. Sequencing used naive CD4+ T cells sorted from blood. Described subset: CD45RA+ positively selected. This chain connects TRBV2 to TRBJ2-2; 7 positions agree with TRBD1. The CDR3 reads CASSSGTAHTGELFF. Here the CDR3 DNA reads TGTGCCAGCAGTTCAGGGACAGCCCACACCGGGGAGCTGTTTTTT. Looking up the rest from reference TRBV2 and TRBJ2-2 gives the full variable domain: EPEVTQTPSHQVTQMGQEVILRCVPISNHLYFYWYRQILGQKVEFLVSFYNNEISEKSEIFDDQFSVERPDGSNFTLKIRSTKLEDSAMYFCASSSGTAHTGELFFGEGSRLTVL.